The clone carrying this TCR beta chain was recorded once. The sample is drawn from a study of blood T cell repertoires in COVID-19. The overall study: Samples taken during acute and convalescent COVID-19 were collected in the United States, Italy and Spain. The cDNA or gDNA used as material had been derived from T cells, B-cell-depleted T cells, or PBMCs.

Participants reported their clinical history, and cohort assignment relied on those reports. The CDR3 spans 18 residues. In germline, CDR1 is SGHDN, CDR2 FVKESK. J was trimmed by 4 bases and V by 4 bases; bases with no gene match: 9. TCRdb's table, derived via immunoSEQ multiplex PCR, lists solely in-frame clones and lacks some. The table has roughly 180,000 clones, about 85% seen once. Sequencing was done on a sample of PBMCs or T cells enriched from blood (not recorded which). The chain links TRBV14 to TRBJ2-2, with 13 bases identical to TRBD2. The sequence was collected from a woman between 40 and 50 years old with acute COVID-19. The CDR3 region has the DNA TGTGCCAGCAGCCTTCTCACTAGCGGGAGGGCCACCACCGGGGAGCTGTTTTTT. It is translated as CASSLLTSGRATTGELFF.